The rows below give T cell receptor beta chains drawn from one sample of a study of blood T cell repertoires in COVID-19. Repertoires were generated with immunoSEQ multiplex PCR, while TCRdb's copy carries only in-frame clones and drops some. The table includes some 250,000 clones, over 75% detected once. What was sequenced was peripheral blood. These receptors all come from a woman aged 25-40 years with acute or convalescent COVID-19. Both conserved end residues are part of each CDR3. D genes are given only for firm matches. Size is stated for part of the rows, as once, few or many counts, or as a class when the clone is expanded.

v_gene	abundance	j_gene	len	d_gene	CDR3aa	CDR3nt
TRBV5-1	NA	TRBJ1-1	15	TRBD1	CASSLTGGSGTEAFF	TGCGCCAGCAGCTTGACAGGGGGCTCGGGCACTGAAGCTTTCTTT
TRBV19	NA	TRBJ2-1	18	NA	CASSIDLWGGPRKNEQFF	TGTGCCAGTAGTATAGATCTATGGGGGGGCCCACGGAAAAATGAGCAGTTCTTC
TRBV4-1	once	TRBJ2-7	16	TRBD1	CASSQESRDRRYEQYF	TGCGCCAGCAGCCAAGAGAGCCGGGACAGGCGCTACGAGCAGTACTTC
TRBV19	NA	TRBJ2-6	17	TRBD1	CASSEGQARSGANVLTF	TGTGCCAGTAGTGAAGGACAGGCGAGGTCTGGGGCCAACGTCCTGACTTTC
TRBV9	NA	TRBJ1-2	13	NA	CASSEVAPDGYTF	TGTGCCAGCAGCGAGGTAGCACCGGATGGCTACACCTTC
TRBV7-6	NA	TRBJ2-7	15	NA	CASSLSRGTSYEQYF	TGTGCCAGCAGCTTATCAAGGGGGACCTCCTACGAGCAGTACTTC
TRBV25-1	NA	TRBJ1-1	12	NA	CVLGHSNTEAFF	TGTGTCTTGGGACACTCGAACACTGAAGCTTTCTTT
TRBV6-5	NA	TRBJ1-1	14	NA	CASSYAGINTEAFF	TGTGCCAGCAGTTACGCGGGGATTAACACTGAAGCTTTCTTT
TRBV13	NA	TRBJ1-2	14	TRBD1	CASSLGGDRDGYTF	TGTGCCAGCAGCTTAGGCGGGGACAGGGATGGCTACACCTTC
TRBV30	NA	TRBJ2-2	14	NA	CAWNSAGRTGELFF	TGTGCCTGGAATTCCGCGGGACGGACCGGGGAGCTGTTTTTT
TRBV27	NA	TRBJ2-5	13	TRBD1	CASTGQGEETQYF	TGTGCCAGCACAGGACAGGGTGAAGAGACCCAGTACTTC
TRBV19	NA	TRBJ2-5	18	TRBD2	CASSDHGTSGSRWETQYF	TGTGCCAGTAGTGATCACGGGACTAGCGGGAGTAGGTGGGAGACCCAGTACTTC
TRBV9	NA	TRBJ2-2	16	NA	CASSVPRGGNTGELFF	TGTGCCAGCAGCGTGCCACGGGGAGGGAACACCGGGGAGCTGTTTTTT
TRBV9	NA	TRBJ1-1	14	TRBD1	CASSVVTGGGEAFF	TGTGCCAGCAGCGTAGTAACAGGGGGCGGTGAAGCTTTCTTT
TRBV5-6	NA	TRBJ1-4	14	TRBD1	CASSSGQANEKLFF	TGTGCCAGCAGCTCAGGACAGGCGAATGAAAAACTGTTTTTT
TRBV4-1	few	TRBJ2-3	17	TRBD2	CASSQGSSGSPKDTQYF	TGCGCCAGCAGCCAAGGGTCTAGCGGGAGCCCAAAGGATACGCAGTATTTT
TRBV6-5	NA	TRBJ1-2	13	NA	CASSYIRDYGYTF	TGTGCCAGCAGTTACATTCGGGACTATGGCTACACCTTC
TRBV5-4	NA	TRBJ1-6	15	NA	CASSPSWGENSPLHF	TGTGCCAGCAGCCCATCGTGGGGGGAGAATTCACCCCTCCACTTT
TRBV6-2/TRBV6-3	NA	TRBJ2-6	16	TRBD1	CASSDTGGTGANVLTF	TGTGCCAGCAGCGATACAGGGGGCACAGGGGCCAACGTCCTGACTTTC
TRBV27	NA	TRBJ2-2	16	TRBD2	CASSHLLAGGAGELFF	TGTGCCAGCAGTCACCTCCTAGCGGGAGGAGCCGGGGAGCTGTTTTTT
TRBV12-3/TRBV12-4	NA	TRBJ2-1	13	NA	CASSLTDSNEQFF	TGTGCCAGCAGTTTGACGGACTCCAATGAGCAGTTCTTC
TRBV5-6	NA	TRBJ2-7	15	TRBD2	CASRAGTSPPYEQYF	TGTGCCAGCAGGGCCGGGACTAGCCCTCCCTACGAGCAGTACTTC
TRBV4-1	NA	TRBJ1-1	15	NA	CASSPILDRYTEAFF	TGCGCCAGCAGCCCGATTTTAGACAGATACACTGAAGCTTTCTTT
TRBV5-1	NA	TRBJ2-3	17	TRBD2	CASSLSRASGSTDTQYF	TGCGCCAGCAGCTTAAGTCGGGCTAGCGGGAGCACAGATACGCAGTATTTT
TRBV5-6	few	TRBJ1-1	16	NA	CASSLVRAGQNTEAFF	TGTGCCAGCAGCTTGGTGCGCGCCGGACAGAACACTGAAGCTTTCTTT
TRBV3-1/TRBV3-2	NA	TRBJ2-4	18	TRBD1	CASSLNCYGQGAGNIQYF	TGTGCCAGCAGTCTAAACTGTTACGGACAGGGGGCGGGAAACATTCAGTACTTC
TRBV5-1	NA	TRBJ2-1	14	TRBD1	CASSGWTGNNEQFF	TGCGCCAGCAGCGGATGGACAGGCAACAATGAGCAGTTCTTC
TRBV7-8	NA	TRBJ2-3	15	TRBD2	CASSLLAGRLYTQYF	TGTGCCAGCAGCTTGCTAGCGGGCCGCCTATATACGCAGTATTTT
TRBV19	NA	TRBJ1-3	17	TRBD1	CASRTTSQGAGGNTIYF	TGTGCCAGTAGAACGACCTCACAGGGGGCGGGGGGAAACACCATATATTTT